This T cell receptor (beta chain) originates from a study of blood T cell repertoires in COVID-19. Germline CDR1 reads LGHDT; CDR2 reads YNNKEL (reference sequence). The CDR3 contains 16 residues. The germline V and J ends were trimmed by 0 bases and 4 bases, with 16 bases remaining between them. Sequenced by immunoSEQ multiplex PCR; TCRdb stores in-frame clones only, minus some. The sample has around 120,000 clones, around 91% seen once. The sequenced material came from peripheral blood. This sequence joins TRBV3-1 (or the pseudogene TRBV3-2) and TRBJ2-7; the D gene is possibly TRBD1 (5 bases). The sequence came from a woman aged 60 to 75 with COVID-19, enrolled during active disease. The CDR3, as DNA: TGTGCCAGCAGCCAAGATTCCCACAGGCACCCTTACGAGCAGTACTTC. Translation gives CASSQDSHRHPYEQYF.